This T cell receptor (beta chain) was found in a study of cytomegalovirus exposure and HLA in healthy donors. On the study more broadly: Earlier work reported 110 million or so unique TCR beta sequences from 150 million to 200 million T cells. About 80 million unique TCRs, all from HLA-typed donors, were included in an early release of the data. General observations from the study: Presence/absence analysis assumed near-uniform sequencing depth across donors. The HLA-A and HLA-B alleles of most subjects were reportedly predicted accurately from TCR beta sequences.

Comment on this clone: Its specificity is unknown.

The PCR used 60 Vbeta and 13 Jbeta primers. The method was immunoSEQ multiplex PCR; TCRdb's version includes in-frame clones alone and lacks a portion of them. This repertoire shows about 130,000 clones, approximately 80% found once; its top ten account for 2.5% to 3.5%. This CDR3 region has 14 residues. V was pared by 6 bases and J by 4 bases, with 4 bases of the junction left unmatched. From germline, CDR1 is SQVTM and CDR2 ANQGSEA. The V call is TRBV29-1, the J call TRBJ2-7, with 15 bases that match TRBD2. What was sequenced was PBMCs. The sequence came from a man aged 35-49 years in good health and CMV-seronegative. The CDR3 reads CSVGTSGGPYEQYF. The CDR3 nucleotides read TGCAGCGTCGGGACTAGCGGGGGGCCGTACGAGCAGTACTTC.